Listed below are T cell receptor beta chains from one sample, sequenced in a study of OX40 agonist ivuxolimab in advanced cancers. TCRdb's table, derived via immunoSEQ multiplex PCR, lists solely in-frame clones and lacks some. The data contain 70,000 or so clones, roughly 88% of them seen just once; the ten biggest clones take up under 3%. Sample: CD4+ or CD8+ T cells sorted from blood, taken in a trial of the OX40 agonist ivuxolimab. Every receptor here comes from an adult with an advanced solid tumor such as melanoma, head and neck, liver or kidney cancer. CDR3s include the opening cysteine and the closing phenylalanine or tryptophan. The order of the fields is clone size, J gene, D gene, V gene, CDR3 DNA, CDR3 protein. A D gene is named only where the DNA matches it firmly. Clone size is given for some rows only: seen once, a few or many times, or a class if the clone is expanded.

clone size: NA
J gene: TRBJ2-5
D gene: TRBD1
V gene: TRBV5-1
CDR3 DNA: TGCGCCAGCAGCGAGGGACAGGGAGAGACCCAGTACTTC
CDR3 protein: CASSEGQGETQYF

clone size: NA
J gene: TRBJ2-3
D gene: TRBD2
V gene: TRBV7-2
CDR3 DNA: TGTGCCAGCAGCTTAGGTATCGGAGCGGGGGCCTTCACAGATACGCAGTATTTT
CDR3 protein: CASSLGIGAGAFTDTQYF

clone size: NA
J gene: TRBJ2-3
D gene: NA
V gene: TRBV6-4
CDR3 DNA: TGTGCCAGCAGTGACGAAGGGGGGGATACGCAGTATTTT
CDR3 protein: CASSDEGGDTQYF

clone size: NA
J gene: TRBJ2-7
D gene: NA
V gene: TRBV19
CDR3 DNA: TGTGCCAGTAGTATCCTTCAATCGGGCGAGCAGTACTTC
CDR3 protein: CASSILQSGEQYF

clone size: NA
J gene: TRBJ1-2
D gene: NA
V gene: TRBV5-1
CDR3 DNA: TGCGCCAGCAGCTCGTCCGCAGGGGCCTTGAATAACTATGGCTACACCTTC
CDR3 protein: CASSSSAGALNNYGYTF

clone size: once
J gene: TRBJ2-7
D gene: NA
V gene: TRBV18
CDR3 DNA: TGTGCCAGCTCACAGGGGGATGGGGAGCAGTACTTC
CDR3 protein: CASSQGDGEQYF

clone size: NA
J gene: TRBJ2-1
D gene: TRBD2
V gene: TRBV7-8
CDR3 DNA: TGTGCCAGCAGCGAGGGACTAGCAGCCTACAATGAGCAGTTCTTC
CDR3 protein: CASSEGLAAYNEQFF

clone size: few
J gene: TRBJ1-1
D gene: TRBD1
V gene: TRBV30
CDR3 DNA: TGTGCCTGGAGCCGTAACAGGGGGGAAGCTTTCTTT
CDR3 protein: CAWSRNRGEAFF

clone size: NA
J gene: TRBJ2-3
D gene: NA
V gene: TRBV7-9
CDR3 DNA: TGTGCCAGCAGCTTGACAGGCACAGATACGCAGTATTTT
CDR3 protein: CASSLTGTDTQYF

clone size: NA
J gene: TRBJ1-4
D gene: NA
V gene: TRBV2
CDR3 DNA: TGTGCCAGCAGTCCAGGGGTACAGCGGCTCGATGAAAAACTGTTTTTT
CDR3 protein: CASSPGVQRLDEKLFF

clone size: NA
J gene: TRBJ2-1
D gene: NA
V gene: TRBV5-4
CDR3 DNA: TGTGCCAGCAGCTTGGGACTCGCCTCCTACAATGAGCAGTTCTTC
CDR3 protein: CASSLGLASYNEQFF

clone size: NA
J gene: TRBJ2-1
D gene: NA
V gene: TRBV11-2
CDR3 DNA: TGTGCCAGCAGCCCCTCGCTCTACAATGAGCAGTTCTTC
CDR3 protein: CASSPSLYNEQFF

clone size: NA
J gene: TRBJ2-3
D gene: NA
V gene: TRBV25-1
CDR3 DNA: TGTGCCAGCAGTGAAGCGATGAAGGGGGGGTCAGATACGCAGTATTTT
CDR3 protein: CASSEAMKGGSDTQYF

clone size: NA
J gene: TRBJ2-5
D gene: NA
V gene: TRBV7-6
CDR3 DNA: TGTGCCAGCAGCCCGTCGAATCAAGAGACCCAGTACTTC
CDR3 protein: CASSPSNQETQYF

clone size: NA
J gene: TRBJ2-3
D gene: NA
V gene: TRBV6-5
CDR3 DNA: TGTGCCAGCAGGACGGGACTTAGCACAGATACGCAGTATTTT
CDR3 protein: CASRTGLSTDTQYF

clone size: NA
J gene: TRBJ2-1
D gene: NA
V gene: TRBV29-1
CDR3 DNA: TGCAGCGCCGACAGGACCGACTACAATGAGCAGTTCTTC
CDR3 protein: CSADRTDYNEQFF

clone size: NA
J gene: TRBJ2-3
D gene: TRBD2
V gene: TRBV29-1
CDR3 DNA: TGCAGTCCCCAGGGGCTAGCGGGAGGTCCAGATACGCAGTATTTT
CDR3 protein: CSPQGLAGGPDTQYF

clone size: NA
J gene: TRBJ2-3
D gene: NA
V gene: TRBV19
CDR3 DNA: TGTGCCAGACAGGGCCTTAGCACAGATACGCAGTATTTT
CDR3 protein: CARQGLSTDTQYF

clone size: NA
J gene: TRBJ2-1
D gene: TRBD1
V gene: TRBV5-1
CDR3 DNA: TGCGCCAGCAGCCCGGGGACAGGGGGGCCATACAATGAGCAGTTCTTC
CDR3 protein: CASSPGTGGPYNEQFF

clone size: NA
J gene: TRBJ1-2
D gene: NA
V gene: TRBV19
CDR3 DNA: TGTGCCAGTAGTCACGGGGGGGGGCCCTATGGCTACACCTTC
CDR3 protein: CASSHGGGPYGYTF

clone size: NA
J gene: TRBJ2-7
D gene: TRBD1
V gene: TRBV15
CDR3 DNA: TGTGCCACCAGCAGAGGGTGGGGGACAGGGGTCTCCTACGAGCAGTACTTC
CDR3 protein: CATSRGWGTGVSYEQYF

clone size: few
J gene: TRBJ1-1
D gene: NA
V gene: TRBV10-1
CDR3 DNA: TGCGCCAGCAGTGAGCCGAGAGGTGAAGCTTTCTTT
CDR3 protein: CASSEPRGEAFF

clone size: NA
J gene: TRBJ2-5
D gene: NA
V gene: TRBV20-1
CDR3 DNA: TGCAGTGCTAACCAAGAGACCCAGTACTTC
CDR3 protein: CSANQETQYF

clone size: NA
J gene: TRBJ2-5
D gene: TRBD2
V gene: TRBV7-8
CDR3 DNA: TGTGCCGTATCCGCTAGCGGGGGGGGAGAGACCCAGTACTTC
CDR3 protein: CAVSASGGGETQYF

clone size: NA
J gene: TRBJ2-2
D gene: NA
V gene: TRBV7-6
CDR3 DNA: TGTGCCAGCAGCTCGGGACTCTGGAACACCGGGGAGCTGTTTTTT
CDR3 protein: CASSSGLWNTGELFF

clone size: NA
J gene: TRBJ2-1
D gene: NA
V gene: TRBV28
CDR3 DNA: TGTGCCAGCACCCCGGACAGATACAATGAGCAGTTCTTC
CDR3 protein: CASTPDRYNEQFF

clone size: few
J gene: TRBJ1-2
D gene: TRBD1
V gene: TRBV18
CDR3 DNA: TGTGCCAGCTCACCACTCTCCGGGACAGGGAACGGCTACACCTTC
CDR3 protein: CASSPLSGTGNGYTF

clone size: NA
J gene: TRBJ1-1
D gene: TRBD1
V gene: TRBV6-1
CDR3 DNA: TGTGCCAGCGCGACAGGGATCCTGACTGAAGCTTTCTTT
CDR3 protein: CASATGILTEAFF

clone size: NA
J gene: TRBJ2-7
D gene: NA
V gene: TRBV11-2
CDR3 DNA: TGTGCCAGCAGCTTCTGGGGACTTGAGAGCTCCTACGAGCAGTACTTC
CDR3 protein: CASSFWGLESSYEQYF